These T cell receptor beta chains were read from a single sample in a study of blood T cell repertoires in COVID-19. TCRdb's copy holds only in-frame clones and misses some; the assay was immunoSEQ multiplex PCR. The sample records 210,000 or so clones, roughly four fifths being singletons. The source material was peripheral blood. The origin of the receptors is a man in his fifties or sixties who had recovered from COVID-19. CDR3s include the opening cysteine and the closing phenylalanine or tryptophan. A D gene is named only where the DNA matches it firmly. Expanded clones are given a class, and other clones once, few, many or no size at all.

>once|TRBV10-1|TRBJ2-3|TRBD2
TGCGCCAGCTCCAGGGGGGGTAGGACTAGCGGGAGCAGCACAGATACGCAGTATTTT
CASSRGGRTSGSSTDTQYF
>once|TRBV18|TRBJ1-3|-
TGTGCCAGCTCACCACCGGCCAGTGCTGGAAACACCATATATTTT
CASSPPASAGNTIYF
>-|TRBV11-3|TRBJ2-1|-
TGTGCCAGCAGCTTATATGGGACTTCCACAGACAATGAGCAGTTCTTC
CASSLYGTSTDNEQFF
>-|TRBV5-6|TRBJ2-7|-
TGTGCCAGCAGCTCGTACGGGATTGGGACCTACGAGCAGTACTTC
CASSSYGIGTYEQYF
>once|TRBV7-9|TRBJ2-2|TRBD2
TGTGCCAGCGTGGAAGGGACTAGCGGGAACACCGGGGAGCTGTTTTTT
CASVEGTSGNTGELFF
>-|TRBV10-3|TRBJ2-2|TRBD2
TGTGCCATCAGGGGGGGACTAGCGGGAGTCAACACCGGGGAGCTGTTTTTT
CAIRGGLAGVNTGELFF
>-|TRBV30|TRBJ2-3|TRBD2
TGTGCCTGGGAACTAGCGGGAGGTCCAGATACGCAGTATTTT
CAWELAGGPDTQYF
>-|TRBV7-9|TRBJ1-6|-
TGTGCCAGCTGCGGGGCCAGGGACGGCTCACCCCTCCACTTT
CASCGARDGSPLHF
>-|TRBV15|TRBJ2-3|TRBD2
TGTGCCACCAGCAGAGAGAAGCGGGAGGCAGATACGCAGTATTTT
CATSREKREADTQYF
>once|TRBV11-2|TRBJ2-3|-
TGTGCCAGCAGCCCTACTCGGGATACGCAGTATTTT
CASSPTRDTQYF
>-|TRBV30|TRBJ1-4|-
TGTGCCTGGAGTGGAGTCAATTTTAATGAAAAACTGTTTTTT
CAWSGVNFNEKLFF
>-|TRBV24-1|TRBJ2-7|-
TGTGCCACCAGTGAAGGGAGCTCCTACGAGCAGTACTTC
CATSEGSSYEQYF
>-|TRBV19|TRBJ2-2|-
TGTGCCAGTAGTTCCGGGATAGCCACCGGGGAGCTGTTTTTT
CASSSGIATGELFF
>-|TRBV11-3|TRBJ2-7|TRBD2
TGTGCCAGCAGCCCTAACCGGGGGGGCGAGCAGTACTTC
CASSPNRGGEQYF
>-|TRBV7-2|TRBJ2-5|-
TGTGCCAGCAGCCTCGACACCATACAAGAGACCCAGTACTTC
CASSLDTIQETQYF
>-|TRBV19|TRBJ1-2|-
TGTGCCACACGAGCGAGGGTCTATGGCTACACCTTC
CATRARVYGYTF
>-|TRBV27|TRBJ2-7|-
TGTGCCAGCAGTTCCATCCTGGGGGCCGAGCAGTACTTC
CASSSILGAEQYF
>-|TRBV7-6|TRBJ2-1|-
TGTGCCAGCATCTCCATGGGGGGAGTTTCCAGCTCCTACAATGAGCAGTTCTTC
CASISMGGVSSSYNEQFF